This TCR beta chain was captured in a study of blood T cell repertoires in COVID-19. Enrolled during active infection, Seattle patients were then followed longitudinally. V lost 2 bases and J lost 6, with 5 bases in between. Germline V gene data show CDR1 as KGHSH and CDR2 as LQKENI. There are 12 residues in the CDR3. TCRdb keeps only in-frame clones here, not all; method: immunoSEQ multiplex PCR. The table records hundreds of thousands of clones, approximately 88% of them present only once. The sample taken for sequencing was peripheral blood. The chain employs TRBV18 and TRBJ1-5; D is uncertain. The TCR was taken from a woman in her forties or fifties with COVID-19, enrolled during active disease. CDR3: CASSPESQPQHF. CDR3 coding DNA: TGTGCCAGCTCACCAGAGAGTCAGCCCCAGCATTTT.